Presented here are 9 T cell receptor beta chains from one specimen sequenced in a study of blood T cell repertoires in COVID-19. The protocol was immunoSEQ multiplex PCR, while the TCRdb copy is restricted to in-frame clones and leaves out a portion. The sample shows about 44,000 clones, over 80% of them seen only once. Sequencing was done on a sample of peripheral blood. The receptors come from a woman aged 35 to 49 with acute or convalescent COVID-19.

Of note for this clone: The sample holds other DNA sequences that translate to the same CDR3. The chain couples TRBV9 to TRBJ2-1; 9 bases are shared with TRBD2. With 3 bases clipped from V and 0 bases from J, the junction kept 1 base outside the gene matches. The germline V gene encodes CDR1 SGDLS and CDR2 YYNGEE. CDR3 size: 15 residues. For the CDR3, the DNA is TGTGCCAGCAGCGGTAGCGGGAGCTCCTACAATGAGCAGTTCTTC. Its translation: CASSGSGSSYNEQFF.

V is TRBV27 and J is TRBJ2-2; the match to TRBD2 covers 13 bases. V gave up 6 bases and J gave up 1 base; unmatched junction bases: 2. The length of the CDR3 is 16 residues. Germline CDR1 is MNHEY and CDR2 is SMNVEV (reference sequence). CDR3 sequence (DNA): TGTGCCAGCAGCTGGACTAGCGGGAGGAACACCGGGGAGCTGTTTTTT. Its translation: CASSWTSGRNTGELFF.

CDR3 sequence (DNA): TGCGCCAGCAGCCAGGCAGGGGGCAAAGCTGAAGCTTTCTTT. This codes for CASSQAGGKAEAFF. The genes are TRBV4-1 and TRBJ1-1; 8 nucleotides align to TRBD1. The V gene end was trimmed by 3 bases and the J gene end by 6 bases; junction bases not matched to a gene: 6. Germline V lookup: CDR1 MGHRA, CDR2 YSYEKL. The CDR3 is made up of 14 amino acids.

This rearrangement joins TRBV5-1 to TRBJ1-4, with 7 bases identical to TRBD1. The CDR3 is 15 residues long. Germline values: CDR1 SGHRS, CDR2 YFSETQ. The trim removed 4 bases at V and 7 bases at J, leaving 10 bases unmatched. CDR3 residues: CASSKNRGVGEKLFF. As DNA, the CDR3 is TGCGCCAGCAGCAAGAACAGGGGCGTCGGTGAAAAACTGTTTTTT.

The rearrangement joins TRBV14 to TRBJ2-3; D may be TRBD1 (7 bases). V was cut by 3 bases and J by 2 bases, with 12 bases left in between. The CDR3 has 15 residues. Per germline, CDR1 SGHDN and CDR2 FVKESK. The CDR3: CASSQDRRATDTQYF. In DNA form, the CDR3 reads TGTGCCAGCAGCCAGGACAGGAGGGCCACAGATACGCAGTATTTT.

This clone was observed once. The chain recombines TRBV5-1 with TRBJ1-4, with TRBD1 identical over 9 bases. The J segment lost 8 bases and the V segment lost 0 bases, leaving 5 bases of the junction unmatched. CDR1 and CDR2 (germline): SGHRS, YFSETQ. The CDR3 extends over 15 amino acids. The CDR3 spells CASSLDGTGTEKLFF. The CDR3 DNA sequence: TGCGCCAGCAGCTTGGATGGGACAGGGACCGAAAAACTGTTTTTT.

The sample holds a few counts of this clone. The chain joins TRBV2 to TRBJ1-5; 8 bases map to TRBD1. This CDR3 is built from 16 residues. In germline, CDR1 is SNHLY, CDR2 FYNNEI. V lost 6 bases and J lost 4; bases outside the gene matches: 11. The CDR3: CASRRDRLGANQPQHF. The CDR3 DNA reads as TGTGCCAGCAGGCGGGACAGGTTAGGAGCTAATCAGCCCCAGCATTTT.

The chain carries TRBV4-1 and TRBJ1-2; 7 bases are shared with TRBD1. Germline V lookup: CDR1 MGHRA, CDR2 YSYEKL. The CDR3 is made up of 16 amino acids. The ends lost 3 bases at V and 1 base at J; junction bases unmatched: 8. The CDR3 nucleotides are TGCGCCAGCAGCCACCAAATTGGACAGGTTAACTATGGCTACACCTTC. This translates into CASSHQIGQVNYGYTF.

The chain recombines TRBV5-1 with TRBJ1-1; D not certain. The CDR3 has 15 residues. V lost 0 bases, J lost 2 bases, and 11 bases lay in between. Germline values: CDR1 SGHRS, CDR2 YFSETQ. This CDR3 is CASSLETTANTEAFF. The CDR3 DNA reads TGCGCCAGCAGCTTGGAAACTACGGCCAACACTGAAGCTTTCTTT.